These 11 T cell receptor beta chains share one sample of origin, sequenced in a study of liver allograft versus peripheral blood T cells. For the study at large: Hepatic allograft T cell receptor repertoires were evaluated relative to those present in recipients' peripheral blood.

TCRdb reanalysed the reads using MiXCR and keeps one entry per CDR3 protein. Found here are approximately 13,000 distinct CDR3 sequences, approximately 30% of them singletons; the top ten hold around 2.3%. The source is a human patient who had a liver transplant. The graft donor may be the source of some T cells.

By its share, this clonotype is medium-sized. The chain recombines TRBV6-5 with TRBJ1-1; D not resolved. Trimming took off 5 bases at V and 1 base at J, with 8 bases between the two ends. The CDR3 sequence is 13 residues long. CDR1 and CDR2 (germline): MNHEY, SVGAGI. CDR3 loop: CASSPGSNTEAFF. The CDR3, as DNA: TGTGCCAGCAGTCCCGGCTCGAACACTGAAGCTTTCTTT.

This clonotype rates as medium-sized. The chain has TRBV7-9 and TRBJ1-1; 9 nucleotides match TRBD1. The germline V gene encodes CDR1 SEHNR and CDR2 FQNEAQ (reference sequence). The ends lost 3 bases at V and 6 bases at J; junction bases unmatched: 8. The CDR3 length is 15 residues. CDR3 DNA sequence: TGTGCCAGCAGCTTCAGGGACAGGGATCGAGCTGAAGCTTTCTTT. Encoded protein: CASSFRDRDRAEAFF.

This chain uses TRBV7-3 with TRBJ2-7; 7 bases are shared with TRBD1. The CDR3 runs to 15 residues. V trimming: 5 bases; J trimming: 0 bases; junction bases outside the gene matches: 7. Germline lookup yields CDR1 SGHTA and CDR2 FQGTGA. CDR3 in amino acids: CASSPTGTASYEQYF. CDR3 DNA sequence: TGTGCCAGCAGCCCCACCGGGACAGCCTCCTACGAGCAGTACTTC.

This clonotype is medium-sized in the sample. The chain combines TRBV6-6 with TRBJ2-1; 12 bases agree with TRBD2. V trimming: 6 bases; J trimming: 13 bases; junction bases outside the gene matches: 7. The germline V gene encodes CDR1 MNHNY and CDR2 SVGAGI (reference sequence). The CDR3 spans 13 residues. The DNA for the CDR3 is TGTGCCAGCAGGTCCGGGACTAGCGGGCCTCAGTTCTTC. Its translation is CASRSGTSGPQFF.

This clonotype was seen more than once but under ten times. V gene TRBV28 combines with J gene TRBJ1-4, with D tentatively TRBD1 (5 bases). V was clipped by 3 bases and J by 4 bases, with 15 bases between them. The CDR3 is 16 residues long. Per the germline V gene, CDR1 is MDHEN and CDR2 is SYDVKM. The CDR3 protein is CASSLPPGAGNEKLFF. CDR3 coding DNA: TGTGCCAGCAGTTTGCCCCCCGGGGCGGGTAATGAAAAACTGTTTTTT.

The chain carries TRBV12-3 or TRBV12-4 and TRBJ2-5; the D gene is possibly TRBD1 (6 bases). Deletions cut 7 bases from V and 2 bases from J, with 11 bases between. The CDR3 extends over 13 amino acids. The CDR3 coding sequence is TGTGCCAGCAAACCGGACAGTCAAGAGACCCAGTACTTC. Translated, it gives CASKPDSQETQYF.

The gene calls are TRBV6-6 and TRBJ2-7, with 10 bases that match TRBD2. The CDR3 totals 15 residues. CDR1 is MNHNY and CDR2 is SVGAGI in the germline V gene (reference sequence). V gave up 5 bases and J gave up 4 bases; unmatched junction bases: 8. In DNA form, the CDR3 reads TGTGCCAGCAGTCCCCGACTAGCGGGCCGATACGAGCAGTACTTC. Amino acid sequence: CASSPRLAGRYEQYF.

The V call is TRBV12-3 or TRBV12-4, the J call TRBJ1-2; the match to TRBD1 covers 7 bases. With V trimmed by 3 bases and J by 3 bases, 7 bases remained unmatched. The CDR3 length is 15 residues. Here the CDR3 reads CASSLSGTADYGYTF. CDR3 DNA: TGTGCCAGCAGTTTGTCCGGGACAGCGGACTATGGCTACACCTTC.

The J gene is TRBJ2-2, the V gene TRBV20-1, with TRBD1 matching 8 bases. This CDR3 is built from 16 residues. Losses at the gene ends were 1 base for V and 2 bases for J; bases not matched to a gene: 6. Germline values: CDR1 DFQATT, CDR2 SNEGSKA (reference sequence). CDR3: CSARGSGTGNTGELFF. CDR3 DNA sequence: TGCAGTGCTAGAGGATCCGGGACAGGAAACACCGGGGAGCTGTTTTTT.

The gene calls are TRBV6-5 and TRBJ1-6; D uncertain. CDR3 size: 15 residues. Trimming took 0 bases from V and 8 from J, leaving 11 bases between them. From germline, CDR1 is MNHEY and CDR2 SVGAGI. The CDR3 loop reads CASSYSIAADSPLHF. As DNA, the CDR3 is TGTGCCAGCAGTTACTCGATCGCGGCCGATTCACCCCTCCACTTT.

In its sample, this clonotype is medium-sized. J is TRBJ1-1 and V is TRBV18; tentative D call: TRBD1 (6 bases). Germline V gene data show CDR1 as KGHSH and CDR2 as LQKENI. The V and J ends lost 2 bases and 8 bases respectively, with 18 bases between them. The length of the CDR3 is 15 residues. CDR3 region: CASSPSPRTEGEAFF. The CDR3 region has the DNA TGTGCCAGCTCACCAAGTCCCCGGACAGAAGGAGAAGCTTTCTTT.